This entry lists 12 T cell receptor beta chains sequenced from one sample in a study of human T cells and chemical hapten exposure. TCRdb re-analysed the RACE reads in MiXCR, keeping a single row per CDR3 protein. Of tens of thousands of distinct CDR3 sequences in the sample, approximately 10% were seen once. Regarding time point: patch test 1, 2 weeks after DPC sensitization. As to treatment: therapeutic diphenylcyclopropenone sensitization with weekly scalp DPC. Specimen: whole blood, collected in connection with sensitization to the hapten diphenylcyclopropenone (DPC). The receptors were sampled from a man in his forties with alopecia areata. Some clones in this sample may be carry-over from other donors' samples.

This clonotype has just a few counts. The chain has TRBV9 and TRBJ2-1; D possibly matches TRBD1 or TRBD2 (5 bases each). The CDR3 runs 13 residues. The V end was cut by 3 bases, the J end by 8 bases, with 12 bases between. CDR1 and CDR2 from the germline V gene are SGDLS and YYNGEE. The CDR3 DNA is TGTGCCAGCAGCGCAACTTTGGGGGATGAGCAGTTCTTC. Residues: CASSATLGDEQFF.

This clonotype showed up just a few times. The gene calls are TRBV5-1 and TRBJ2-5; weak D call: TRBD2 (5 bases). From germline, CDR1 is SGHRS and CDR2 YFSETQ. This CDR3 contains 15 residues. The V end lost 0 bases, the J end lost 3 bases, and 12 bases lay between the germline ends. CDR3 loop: CASSLVSGAEETQYF. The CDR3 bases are TGCGCCAGCAGCTTGGTAAGCGGAGCGGAAGAGACCCAGTACTTC.

The CDR3 region is CAISEASNEQFF. CDR3 coding DNA: TGTGCCATCAGTGAGGCTAGCAATGAGCAGTTCTTC. The rearrangement links TRBV10-3 to TRBJ2-1; D gene unclear. With 2 bases removed from V and 6 bases from J, the gap between germline ends came to 5 bases. Germline CDR1 ENHRY, CDR2 SYGVKD. CDR3 length equals 12 residues.

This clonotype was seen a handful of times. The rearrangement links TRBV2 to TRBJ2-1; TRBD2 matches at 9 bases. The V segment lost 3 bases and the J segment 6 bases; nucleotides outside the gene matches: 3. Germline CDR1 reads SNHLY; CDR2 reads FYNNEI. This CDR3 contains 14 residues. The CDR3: CASSEDSGSNEQFF. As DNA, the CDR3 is TGTGCCAGCAGTGAGGATAGCGGGAGCAATGAGCAGTTCTTC.

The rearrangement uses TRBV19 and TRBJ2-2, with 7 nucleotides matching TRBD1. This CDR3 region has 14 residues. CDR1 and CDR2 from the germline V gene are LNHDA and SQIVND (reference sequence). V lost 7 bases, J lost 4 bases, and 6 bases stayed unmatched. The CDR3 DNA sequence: TGTGCCAGTAAGGACAGGCGAGGCACCGGGGAGCTGTTTTTT. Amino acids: CASKDRRGTGELFF.

In nucleotides, the CDR3 is TGTGCCAGCAGTGACGGTAGCGGGAGGGCCGGAGAGCAGTTCTTC. Translated, it gives CASSDGSGRAGEQFF. V usage is TRBV2 and J usage is TRBJ2-1, with 11 bases fitting TRBD2. CDR3 length: 15 residues. The germline V gene has CDR1 SNHLY and CDR2 FYNNEI. V shed 3 bases, J shed 10 bases, and the junction held 8 bases outside the gene matches.

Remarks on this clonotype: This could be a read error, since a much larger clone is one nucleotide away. The DNA of the CDR3 is TGTACCAGCAGTTTAGCGGGAGGCAGCACAGATACGCAGTATTTT. Its protein product is CTSSLAGGSTDTQYF. V usage is TRBV3-1 and J usage is TRBJ2-3; 10 positions agree with TRBD2. The CDR3 is 15 residues long. CDR1 and CDR2 from the germline V gene are LGHDT and YNNKEL (reference sequence).

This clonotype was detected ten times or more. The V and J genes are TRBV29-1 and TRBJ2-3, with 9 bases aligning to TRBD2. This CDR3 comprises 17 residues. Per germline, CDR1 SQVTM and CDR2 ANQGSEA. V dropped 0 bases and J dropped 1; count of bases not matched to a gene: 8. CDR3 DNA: TGCAGCGTTGAAGATGGAGGAGCGGGAGGCGGCACAGATACGCAGTATTTT. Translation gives CSVEDGGAGGGTDTQYF.

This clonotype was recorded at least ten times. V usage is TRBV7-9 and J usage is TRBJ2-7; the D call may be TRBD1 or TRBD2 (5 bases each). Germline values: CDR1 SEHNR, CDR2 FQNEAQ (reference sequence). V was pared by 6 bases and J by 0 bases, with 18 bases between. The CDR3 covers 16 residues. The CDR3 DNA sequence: TGTGCCAGCAGGGGGACGTCCGGTAAAAGCTCCTACGAGCAGTACTTC. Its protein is CASRGTSGKSSYEQYF.

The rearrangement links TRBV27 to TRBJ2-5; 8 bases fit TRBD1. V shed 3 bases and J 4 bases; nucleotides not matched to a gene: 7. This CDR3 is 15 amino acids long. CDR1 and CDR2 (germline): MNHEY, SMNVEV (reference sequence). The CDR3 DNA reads TGTGCCAGCAGTTTCTGGGACAGGTTGGGAGAGACCCAGTACTTC. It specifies CASSFWDRLGETQYF.

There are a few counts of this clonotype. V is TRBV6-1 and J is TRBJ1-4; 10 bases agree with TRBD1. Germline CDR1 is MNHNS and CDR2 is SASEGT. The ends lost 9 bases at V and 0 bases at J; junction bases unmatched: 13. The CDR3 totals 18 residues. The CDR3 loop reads CASKPGQGVSSTNEKLFF. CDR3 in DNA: TGTGCCAGTAAACCCGGACAGGGGGTCTCCTCAACTAATGAAAAACTGTTTTTT.

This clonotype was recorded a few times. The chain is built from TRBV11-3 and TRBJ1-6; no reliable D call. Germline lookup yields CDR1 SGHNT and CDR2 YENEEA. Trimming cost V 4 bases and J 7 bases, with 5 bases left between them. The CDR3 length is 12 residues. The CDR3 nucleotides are TGTGCCAGCAGCTCCTCGAATTCACCCCTCCACTTT. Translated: CASSSSNSPLHF. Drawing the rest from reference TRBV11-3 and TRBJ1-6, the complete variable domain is EAGVVQSPRYKIIEKKQPVAFWCNPISGHNTLYWYLQNLGQGPELLIRYENEEAVDDSQLPKDRFSAERLKGVDSTLKIQPAELGDSAVYLCASSSSNSPLHFGNGTRLTVT.